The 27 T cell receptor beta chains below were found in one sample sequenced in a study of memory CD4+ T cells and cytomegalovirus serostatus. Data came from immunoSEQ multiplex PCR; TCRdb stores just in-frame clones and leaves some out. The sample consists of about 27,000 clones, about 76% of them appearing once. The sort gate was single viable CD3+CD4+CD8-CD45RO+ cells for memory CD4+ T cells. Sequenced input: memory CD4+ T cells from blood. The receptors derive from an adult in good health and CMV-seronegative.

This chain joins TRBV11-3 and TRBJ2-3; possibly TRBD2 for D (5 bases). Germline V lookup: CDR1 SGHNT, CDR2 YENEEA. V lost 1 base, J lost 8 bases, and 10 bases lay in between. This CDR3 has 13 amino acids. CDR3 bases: TGTGCCAGCAGCTTAGGAGGGAGCGGTACGCAGTATTTT. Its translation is CASSLGGSGTQYF. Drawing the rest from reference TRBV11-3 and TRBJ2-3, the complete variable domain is EAGVVQSPRYKIIEKKQPVAFWCNPISGHNTLYWYLQNLGQGPELLIRYENEEAVDDSQLPKDRFSAERLKGVDSTLKIQPAELGDSAVYLCASSLGGSGTQYFGPGTRLTVL.

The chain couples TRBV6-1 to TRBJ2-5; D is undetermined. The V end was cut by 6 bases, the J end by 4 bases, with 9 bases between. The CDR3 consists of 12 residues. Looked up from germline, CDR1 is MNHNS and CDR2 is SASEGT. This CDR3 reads CASRPDLETQYF. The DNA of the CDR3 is TGTGCCAGCAGGCCAGATTTAGAGACCCAGTACTTC.

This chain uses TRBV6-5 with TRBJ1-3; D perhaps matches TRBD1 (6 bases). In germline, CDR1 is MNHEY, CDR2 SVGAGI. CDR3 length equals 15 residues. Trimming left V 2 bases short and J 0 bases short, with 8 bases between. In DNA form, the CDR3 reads TGTGCCAGCAGTTACGACAGGCGCTCTGGAAACACCATATATTTT. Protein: CASSYDRRSGNTIYF.

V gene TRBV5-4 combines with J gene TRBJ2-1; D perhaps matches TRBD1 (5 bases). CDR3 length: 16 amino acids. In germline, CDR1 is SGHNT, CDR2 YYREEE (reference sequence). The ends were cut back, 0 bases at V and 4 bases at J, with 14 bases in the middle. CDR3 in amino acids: CASSLGVWGQYNEQFF. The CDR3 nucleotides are TGTGCCAGCAGCTTGGGGGTTTGGGGCCAGTACAATGAGCAGTTCTTC.

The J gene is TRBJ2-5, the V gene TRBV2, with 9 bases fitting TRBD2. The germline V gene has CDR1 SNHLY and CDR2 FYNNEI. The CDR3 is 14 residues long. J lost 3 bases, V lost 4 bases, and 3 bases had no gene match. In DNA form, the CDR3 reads TGTGCCAGCAGTGTGACTAGCGGAAAAGAGACCCAGTACTTC. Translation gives CASSVTSGKETQYF.

The DNA for the CDR3 is TGTGCCAGCACATGGGGCGGAGAGCAGTACTTC. Its protein product is CASTWGGEQYF. The genes are TRBV6-1 and TRBJ2-7; D is perhaps TRBD1 (5 bases). Germline-derived CDR1 and CDR2 are MNHNS and SASEGT. With 7 bases removed from V and 7 bases from J, the gap between germline ends came to 11 bases. The CDR3 sequence is 11 residues long.

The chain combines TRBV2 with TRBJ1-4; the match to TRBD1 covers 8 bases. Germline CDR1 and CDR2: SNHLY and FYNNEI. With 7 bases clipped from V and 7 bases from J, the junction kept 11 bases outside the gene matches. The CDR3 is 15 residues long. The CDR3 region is CASKETGTGLEKLFF. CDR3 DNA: TGTGCCAGCAAAGAAACCGGGACAGGTCTTGAAAAACTGTTTTTT.

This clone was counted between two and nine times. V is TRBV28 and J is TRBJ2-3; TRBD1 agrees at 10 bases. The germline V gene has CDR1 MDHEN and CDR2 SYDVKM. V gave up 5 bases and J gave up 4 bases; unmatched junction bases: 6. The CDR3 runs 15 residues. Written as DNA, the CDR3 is TGTGCCAGCAGTCTCACGACAGGGGGCTCAGATACGCAGTATTTT. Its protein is CASSLTTGGSDTQYF. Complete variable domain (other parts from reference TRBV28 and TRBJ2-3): DVKVTQSSRYLVKRTGEKVFLECVQDMDHENMFWYRQDPGLGLRLIYFSYDVKMKEKGDIPEGYSVSREKKERFSLILESASTNQTSMYLCASSLTTGGSDTQYFGPGTRLTVL.

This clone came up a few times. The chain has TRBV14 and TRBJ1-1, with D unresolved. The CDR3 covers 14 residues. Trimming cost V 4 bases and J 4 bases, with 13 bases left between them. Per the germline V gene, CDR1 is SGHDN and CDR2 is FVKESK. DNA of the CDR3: TGTGCCAGCAGCCCACTGCGGGTAAGCACTGAAGCTTTCTTT. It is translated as CASSPLRVSTEAFF.

The CDR3 reads CASSLLTLPTETQYF. The CDR3 DNA reads as TGTGCCAGCAGCTTATTAACTCTCCCCACAGAGACCCAGTACTTC. J is TRBJ2-5 and V is TRBV7-2, with D unresolved. The V gene's germline CDR1 is SGHTA and CDR2 FQGNSA. V lost 2 bases to trimming and J lost 4 bases, with 14 bases between them. The CDR3 loop spans 15 amino acids.

The CDR3 nucleotides read TGTGCCAGCAGCCCTGGGACAAGGAGTAGTCCCCAGCATTTT. It is translated as CASSPGTRSSPQHF. J is TRBJ1-5 and V is TRBV7-9; D might be TRBD1 (6 bases). Trimming pared 5 bases from V and 10 bases from J, leaving 18 bases between. CDR1 is SEHNR and CDR2 is FQNEAQ in the germline V gene (reference sequence). The CDR3 covers 14 residues.

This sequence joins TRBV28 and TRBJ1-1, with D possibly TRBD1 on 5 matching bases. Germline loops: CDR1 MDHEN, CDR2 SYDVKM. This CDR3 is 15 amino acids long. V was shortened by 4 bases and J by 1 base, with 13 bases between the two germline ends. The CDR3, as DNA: TGTGCCAGCAGTTCCGTCGGGACCGGGAACACTGAAGCTTTCTTT. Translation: CASSSVGTGNTEAFF. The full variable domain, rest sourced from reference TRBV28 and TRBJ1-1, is DVKVTQSSRYLVKRTGEKVFLECVQDMDHENMFWYRQDPGLGLRLIYFSYDVKMKEKGDIPEGYSVSREKKERFSLILESASTNQTSMYLCASSSVGTGNTEAFFGQGTRLTVV.

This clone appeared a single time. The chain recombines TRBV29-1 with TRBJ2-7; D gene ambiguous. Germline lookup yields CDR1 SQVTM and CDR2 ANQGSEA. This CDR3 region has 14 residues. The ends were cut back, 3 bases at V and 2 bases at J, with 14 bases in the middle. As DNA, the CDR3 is TGCAGCGTTGATGTGGCCGGTGTCCCCTACGAGCAGTACTTC. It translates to CSVDVAGVPYEQYF.

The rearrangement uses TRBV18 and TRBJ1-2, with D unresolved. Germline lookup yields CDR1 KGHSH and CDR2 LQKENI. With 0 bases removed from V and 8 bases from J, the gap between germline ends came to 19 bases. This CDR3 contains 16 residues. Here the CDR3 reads CASSPPPPDPSQGYTF. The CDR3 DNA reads TGTGCCAGCTCACCACCCCCCCCCGACCCGTCCCAGGGCTACACCTTC.

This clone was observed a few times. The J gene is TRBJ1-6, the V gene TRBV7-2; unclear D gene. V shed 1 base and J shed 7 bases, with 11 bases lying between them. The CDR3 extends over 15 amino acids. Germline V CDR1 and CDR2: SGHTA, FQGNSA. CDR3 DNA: TGTGCCAGCAGCTTAGGGAGTCCGGGGAATTCACCCCTCCACTTT. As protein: CASSLGSPGNSPLHF.

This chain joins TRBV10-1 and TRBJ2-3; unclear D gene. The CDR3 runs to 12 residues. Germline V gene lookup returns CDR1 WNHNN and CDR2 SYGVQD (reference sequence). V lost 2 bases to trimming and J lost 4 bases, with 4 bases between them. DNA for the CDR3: TGCGCCAGCAGTGAGGGGTCAGATACGCAGTATTTT. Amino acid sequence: CASSEGSDTQYF.

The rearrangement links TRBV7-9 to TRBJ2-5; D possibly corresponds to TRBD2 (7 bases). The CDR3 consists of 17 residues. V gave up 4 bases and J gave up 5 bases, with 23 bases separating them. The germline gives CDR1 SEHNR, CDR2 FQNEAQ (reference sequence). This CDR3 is CASSSGGTLTSSETQYF. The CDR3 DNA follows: TGTGCCAGCAGCTCTGGCGGGACATTGACTAGCAGTGAGACCCAGTACTTC.

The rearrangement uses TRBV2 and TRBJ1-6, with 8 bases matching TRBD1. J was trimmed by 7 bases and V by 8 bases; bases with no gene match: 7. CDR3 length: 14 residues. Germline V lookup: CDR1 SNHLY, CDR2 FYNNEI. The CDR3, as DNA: TGTGCCAGCGACGGACAGGGCCAAAATTCACCCCTCCACTTT. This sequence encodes CASDGQGQNSPLHF.

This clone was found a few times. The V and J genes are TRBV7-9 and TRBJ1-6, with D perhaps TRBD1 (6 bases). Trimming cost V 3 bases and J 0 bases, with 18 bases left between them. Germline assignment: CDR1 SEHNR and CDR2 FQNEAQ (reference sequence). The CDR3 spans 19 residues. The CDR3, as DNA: TGTGCCAGCAGCTTCCCCCAGGGGCAAAGCAGCTCCTATAATTCACCCCTCCACTTT. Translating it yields CASSFPQGQSSSYNSPLHF.

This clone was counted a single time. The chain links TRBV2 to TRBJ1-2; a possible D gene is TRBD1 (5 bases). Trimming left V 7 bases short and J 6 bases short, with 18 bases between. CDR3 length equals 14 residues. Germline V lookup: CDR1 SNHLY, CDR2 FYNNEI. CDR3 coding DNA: TGTGCCAGCAAGCCAACCGGGACGGACCATGGCTACACCTTC. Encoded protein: CASKPTGTDHGYTF.

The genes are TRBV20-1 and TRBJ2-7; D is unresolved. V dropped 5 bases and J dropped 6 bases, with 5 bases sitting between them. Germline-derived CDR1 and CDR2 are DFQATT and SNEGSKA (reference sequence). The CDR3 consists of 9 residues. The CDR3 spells CSAFPEQYF. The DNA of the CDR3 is TGCAGTGCTTTCCCCGAGCAGTACTTC.

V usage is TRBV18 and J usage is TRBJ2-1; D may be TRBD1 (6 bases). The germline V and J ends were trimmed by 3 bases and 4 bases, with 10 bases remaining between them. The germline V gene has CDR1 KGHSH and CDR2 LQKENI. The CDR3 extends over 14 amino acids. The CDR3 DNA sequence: TGTGCCAGCTCACCGGGGGCCCCTTACAATGAGCAGTTCTTC. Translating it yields CASSPGAPYNEQFF.

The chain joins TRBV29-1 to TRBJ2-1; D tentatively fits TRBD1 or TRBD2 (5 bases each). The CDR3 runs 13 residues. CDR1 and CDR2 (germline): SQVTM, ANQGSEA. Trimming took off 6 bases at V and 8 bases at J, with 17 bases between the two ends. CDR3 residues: CSVRAPGRDEQFF. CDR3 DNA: TGCAGCGTCCGAGCCCCGGGGCGGGATGAGCAGTTCTTC.

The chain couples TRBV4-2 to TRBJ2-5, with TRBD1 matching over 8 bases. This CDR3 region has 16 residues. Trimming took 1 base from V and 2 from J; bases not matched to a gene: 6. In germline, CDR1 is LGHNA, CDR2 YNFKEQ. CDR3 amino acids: CASSQVYGTGQETQYF. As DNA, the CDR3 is TGTGCCAGCAGCCAAGTTTATGGGACAGGACAAGAGACCCAGTACTTC.

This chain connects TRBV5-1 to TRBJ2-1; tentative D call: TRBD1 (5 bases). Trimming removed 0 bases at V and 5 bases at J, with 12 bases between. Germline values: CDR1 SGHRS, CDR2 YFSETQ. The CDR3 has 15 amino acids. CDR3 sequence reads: CASSLDAGYHNEQFF. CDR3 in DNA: TGCGCCAGCAGCTTGGACGCAGGGTACCACAATGAGCAGTTCTTC.

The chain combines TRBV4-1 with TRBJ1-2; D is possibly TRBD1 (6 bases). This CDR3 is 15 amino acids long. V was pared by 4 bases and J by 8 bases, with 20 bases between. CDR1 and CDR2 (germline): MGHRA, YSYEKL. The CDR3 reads CASSPIIPGQGGYTF. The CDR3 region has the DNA TGCGCCAGCAGCCCCATCATCCCGGGACAAGGGGGCTACACCTTC.

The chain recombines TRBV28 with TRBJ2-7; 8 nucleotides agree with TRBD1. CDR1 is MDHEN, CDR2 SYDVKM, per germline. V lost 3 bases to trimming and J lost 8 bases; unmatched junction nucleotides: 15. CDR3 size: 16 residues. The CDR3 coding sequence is TGTGCCAGCAGTTTGTCTAGTTTACTCCGGACAGGGCAGCAGTACTTC. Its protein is CASSLSSLLRTGQQYF.